This TCR beta chain was recovered during a study of a mutant IDH1 vaccine in newly diagnosed glioma (dated by TCRdb to about 2021). For the study in its entirety: Of the approximately 29 treated patients, around 62% were male and approximately 38% were female, and a mean age of roughly 40 years was recorded. Prior to enrollment, patients had been given standard therapy consisting of radiotherapy alone, temozolomide alone, or radiochemotherapy with temozolomide, with the combination given to most patients. Longitudinal TCRB deep sequencing was performed for roughly 25 treated patients wherever samples were available for exploratory analyses. Peripheral blood was collected at six visits: V03 (baseline), V05, V07, V10, V12 and V13.

V is pared back by 3 bases and J by 5 bases, with 8 bases lying between the germline termini. CDR1 SGHTA and CDR2 FQGNSA are derived from the germline V gene. Taken from cysteine to phenylalanine, the CDR3 has 13 residues. Of all the DNA, just the CDR3 is kept, 39 bases in frame from base 1. The time point label corresponds to: baseline, week 1 (first vaccination visit). Read against the paper, the sample's treatment or condition label means: pre-vaccination baseline after standard-of-care therapy. Donors had newly diagnosed WHO grade 3 or 4 IDH1-mutant astrocytomas with loss of nuclear ATRX. The samples were drawn from NOA16, a multicentre, single-arm, open-label phase I trial in Germany that tested a mutant IDH1 peptide vaccine in humans for the first time. Visit V03 blood draws served as the baseline sample for immunogenicity testing. The DNeasy Blood and Tissue Kit was used to extract genomic DNA from EDTA blood for TCRB sequencing.

As to this clone: There is no known antigen for this receptor. Per-base quality was not reported, and no clone a single base away is much larger than it.

The method behind the library was the immunoSEQ multiplex PCR assay. Rearranged TCR beta chain sequences were amplified with the hsTCRB Kit following the manufacturer's protocol. Sequencing of TCRB libraries was carried out on an Illumina MiSeq. As for how the authors treated the data: Demultiplexing, trimming and gene mapping were performed with the kit vendor's proprietary platform. Entries here come from immuneACCESS through TCRdb and include only in-frame sequences with V and J called. Some clones fail to appear in such tables; in the studies checked, an unresolved V gene covers under half of the shortfall, and the cause of the remainder is unknown. V and J calls and clone size follow that table, whereas D and trimming were derived from the DNA. For this sample the table gives fewer than 100,000 clones, of which about 90% were detected only once. Around 0.6% of the sample is held by the ten biggest clonotypes.

Broad study findings and their caveats: It was noted by the authors that analyses of patient blood samples could not be reproduced owing to sample limitations. Pseudoprogression seemed to be unrelated to changes in the top peripheral T cell clonotypes found by TCRB sequencing. Availability determined which PBMC samples were chosen for TCRB deep sequencing. Across multiple MHC alleles, vaccine-induced immune responses were seen in 90% to 95% of patients.

The material was PBMCs, obtained from a glioma patient treated with radiotherapy, temozolomide or both. The sequence came from a woman between 45 and 60 years old with glioma. This sequence uses TRBV7-2 and TRBJ2-1; the D gene is not confidently resolved. For the CDR3, the sequence is CASSFGPNNEQFF. The nucleotide sequence reads as follows: TGTGCCAGCAGCTTTGGTCCCAACAATGAGCAGTTCTTC.